The 19 T cell receptor beta chains presented below share a single source sample, sequenced in a study of T cells after yellow fever vaccination. TCRdb re-called the 5' RACE reads with MiXCR, one entry per CDR3 protein. The repertoire holds approximately 93,000 distinct CDR3 sequences, with roughly 6% as singletons. Source: CD8+ T cells sorted from PBMCs, taken 10 days after the yellow fever booster vaccination. The receptor source for this set is a man aged 18 to 35 who received the YFV17D yellow fever vaccine.

This clonotype was counted a few times. This chain uses TRBV29-1 with TRBJ2-4; the match to TRBD1 covers 9 bases. Germline V gene lookup returns CDR1 SQVTM and CDR2 ANQGSEA. V trimming: 6 bases; J trimming: 1 base; junction bases outside the gene matches: 4. This CDR3 region has 14 residues. This chain's CDR3 is CSVQGARAKNIQYF. The CDR3 nucleotides read TGCAGCGTACAGGGGGCGCGGGCCAAAAACATTCAGTACTTC.

This clonotype was seen a handful of times. The DNA for the CDR3 is TGCGCCAGCAGCTCCACTTCCGGGGGGCCCCTCAATGAGCAGTTCTTC. Translation: CASSSTSGGPLNEQFF. The chain is built from TRBV5-1 and TRBJ2-1; D is possibly TRBD2 (7 bases). The CDR3 contains 16 residues. Germline values: CDR1 SGHRS, CDR2 YFSETQ. V was trimmed by 3 bases and J by 6 bases, leaving 19 bases between them.

The chain joins TRBV7-8 to TRBJ1-1, with TRBD1 identical over 8 bases. Per the germline V gene, CDR1 is SGHVS and CDR2 is FQNEAQ. The CDR3 runs to 16 residues. The V gene end was trimmed by 5 bases and the J gene end by 2 bases; junction bases not matched to a gene: 10. CDR3 bases: TGTGCCAGCAGCCTAGACAGGGGACCACCCAACACTGAAGCTTTCTTT. Encoded protein: CASSLDRGPPNTEAFF.

The table lists this clonotype with many counts. V is TRBV12-3 or TRBV12-4 and J is TRBJ2-7; D unresolved. This CDR3 is 12 amino acids long. Trimming removed 3 bases from V and 2 bases from J, with 5 bases in between. CDR3 bases: TGTGCCAGCAGTTTTAACACCTACGAGCAGTACGTC. It encodes CASSFNTYEQYV.

A few counts support this clonotype. The J gene is TRBJ1-2, the V gene TRBV5-1, with a possible D match to TRBD1 (6 bases). The CDR3 has 14 amino acids. In germline, CDR1 is SGHRS, CDR2 YFSETQ. V was shortened by 1 base and J by 6 bases, with 13 bases between the two germline ends. The CDR3 coding sequence is TGCGCCAGCAGCTTGATGGTGGGGGCGGATGGCTACACCTTC. It encodes CASSLMVGADGYTF.

The chain has TRBV19 and TRBJ1-4; perhaps TRBD1 as D (5 bases). This CDR3 region has 14 residues. Trimming left V 4 bases short and J 8 bases short, with 14 bases between. Per the germline V gene, CDR1 is LNHDA and CDR2 is SQIVND (reference sequence). The CDR3 loop reads CASSTQGAGEKLFF. The CDR3 region has the DNA TGTGCCAGTAGTACCCAGGGCGCGGGAGAAAAACTGTTTTTT.

There are a few counts of this clonotype. In DNA form, the CDR3 reads TGCGCCAGCAGCTTACGGGGGCAGGGGGATTATGATACGCAGTATTTT. Translation: CASSLRGQGDYDTQYF. This sequence joins TRBV5-1 and TRBJ2-3; D possibly corresponds to TRBD1 (7 bases). The germline V gene encodes CDR1 SGHRS and CDR2 YFSETQ. V was clipped by 2 bases and J by 6 bases, with 19 bases between them. The CDR3 sequence is 16 residues long.

This clonotype appeared many times. The DNA for the CDR3 is TGCGCCAGCAGCCAAGTTGGCGGGGGGGGCGATGAGCAGTTCTTC. Its protein product is CASSQVGGGGDEQFF. The chain is built from TRBV4-3 and TRBJ2-1, with 9 bases fitting TRBD2. This CDR3 region has 15 residues. Per the germline V gene, CDR1 is LGHNA and CDR2 is YSLEER. With 1 base clipped from V and 8 bases from J, the junction kept 6 bases outside the gene matches.

This clonotype has more than one count but fewer than ten. J is TRBJ2-7 and V is TRBV7-8; a possible D gene is TRBD1 (6 bases). CDR1 is SGHVS, CDR2 FQNEAQ, per germline. Between the trimmed V and J ends, which lost 1 base and 0 bases, there was a span of 13 bases. This CDR3 has 16 amino acids. The CDR3 sequence is CASSLDYRANSYEQYF. CDR3 sequence (DNA): TGTGCCAGCAGCTTAGATTACAGGGCAAACTCCTACGAGCAGTACTTC.

V gene TRBV19 combines with J gene TRBJ2-1; D not certain. Germline CDR1 reads LNHDA; CDR2 reads SQIVND (reference sequence). Trimming cost V 3 bases and J 2 bases, with 8 bases left between them. The CDR3 is made up of 14 amino acids. CDR3 region: CASSIPGAYNEQFF. For the CDR3, the DNA is TGTGCCAGTAGTATTCCCGGAGCCTACAATGAGCAGTTCTTC.

V gene TRBV20-1 combines with J gene TRBJ1-1; unclear D gene. The V end was cut by 0 bases, the J end by 1 base, with 15 bases between. Germline-derived CDR1 and CDR2 are DFQATT and SNEGSKA (reference sequence). The CDR3 runs 16 residues. The CDR3 coding sequence is TGCAGTGCTAGAGATCTCATGGGTTCAGAGAACACTGAAGCTTTCTTT. Translation gives CSARDLMGSENTEAFF.

Concerning this clonotype itself: At one end the junction does not follow the germline gene, possibly because of a read error. The chain links TRBV30 to TRBJ2-7; 7 nucleotides agree with TRBD2. Germline-derived CDR1 and CDR2 are GTSNPN and SVGIG (reference sequence). The CDR3 runs 12 residues. The DNA of the CDR3 is TGTTCCTGGAGTTGGAGCGGGAACGAGCAGTACTTC. It translates to CSWSWSGNEQYF. The full variable domain, completed using reference TRBV30 and TRBJ2-7, is SQTIHQWPATLVQPVGSPLSLECTVEGTSNPNLYWYRQAAGRGLQLLFYSVGIGQISSEVPQNLSASRPQDRQFILSSKKLLLSDSGFYLCSWSWSGNEQYFGPGTRLTVT.

The V gene is TRBV9, the J gene TRBJ2-7; 8 nucleotides line up with TRBD1. J lost 3 bases, V lost 4 bases, and 9 bases had no gene match. This CDR3 comprises 15 residues. Germline values: CDR1 SGDLS, CDR2 YYNGEE. The CDR3 coding sequence is TGTGCCAGCAGCCCACGGGACAGGCTTTTCTACGAGCAGTACTTC. As protein: CASSPRDRLFYEQYF.

The V gene is TRBV5-6, the J gene TRBJ2-7; D uncertain. The germline CDR1 and CDR2 sequences are SGHDT and YYEEEE. The CDR3 consists of 13 residues. The V gene lost 1 base and the J gene lost 4 bases, with 9 bases spanning the gap. This CDR3 reads CASSLWGSYEQYV. DNA for the CDR3: TGTGCCAGCAGCTTGTGGGGAAGTTACGAGCAGTACGTC.

This clonotype has a handful of counts. The rearrangement uses TRBV12-3 or TRBV12-4 and TRBJ1-6, with TRBD1 matching over 9 bases. The CDR3 loop spans 14 amino acids. Trimming cost V 6 bases and J 10 bases; bases outside gene matches: 7. CDR3 in DNA: TGTGCCAGCAGCCAGGGACAGGGTTACTCACCCCTCCACTTT. It translates to CASSQGQGYSPLHF.

This clonotype was detected ten times or more. The V call is TRBV6-5, the J call TRBJ2-1; 13 nucleotides agree with TRBD2. The CDR3 has 15 amino acids. V shed 5 bases and J 4 bases; nucleotides not matched to a gene: 2. Germline V gives CDR1 MNHEY, CDR2 SVGAGI. In DNA form, the CDR3 reads TGTGCCAGCAGTCCACTAGCGGGGGGGTACAATGAGCAGTTCTTC. It is translated as CASSPLAGGYNEQFF.

This clonotype was found many times. In DNA, the CDR3 is TGTGCCAGCAGCTTGTCAGGGAAGGGCACAGATACGCAGTATTTT. Amino acids: CASSLSGKGTDTQYF. V is TRBV7-9 and J is TRBJ2-3; D is possibly TRBD1 (5 bases). Trimming stripped 3 bases from V and 1 base from J, with 11 bases between. Germline values: CDR1 SEHNR, CDR2 FQNEAQ (reference sequence). The CDR3 has 15 amino acids.

The chain links TRBV29-1 to TRBJ1-5; maybe TRBD1 (5 bases). V lost 4 bases to trimming and J lost 2 bases, with 33 bases between them. The germline V gene encodes CDR1 SQVTM and CDR2 ANQGSEA. This CDR3 contains 21 residues. This CDR3 reads CSVGPKTTAASVSAGNQPQHF. The CDR3 DNA reads TGCAGCGTTGGGCCCAAAACGACAGCGGCCTCCGTATCGGCTGGCAATCAGCCCCAGCATTTT.

The V and J genes are TRBV6-2 or TRBV6-3 and TRBJ2-1, with D perhaps TRBD2 (5 bases). CDR1 and CDR2 (germline): MNHEY, SVGEGT. This CDR3 is built from 15 residues. V was trimmed by 2 bases and J by 4 bases, leaving 12 bases between them. The DNA of the CDR3 is TGTGCCAGCAGTTACCTCCGGGATGAGTACAATGAGCAGTTCTTC. It yields the protein CASSYLRDEYNEQFF.